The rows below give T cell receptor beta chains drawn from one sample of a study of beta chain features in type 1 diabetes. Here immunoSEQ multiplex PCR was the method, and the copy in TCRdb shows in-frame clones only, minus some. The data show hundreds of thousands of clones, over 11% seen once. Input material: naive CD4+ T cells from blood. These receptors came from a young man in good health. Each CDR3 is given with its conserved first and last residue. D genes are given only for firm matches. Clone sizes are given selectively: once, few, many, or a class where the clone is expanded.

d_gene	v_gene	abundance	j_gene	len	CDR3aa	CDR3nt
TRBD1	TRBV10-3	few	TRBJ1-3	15	CASNYRGNSGNTIYF	TGTGCCTCGAACTACAGGGGAAACTCTGGAAACACCATATATTTT
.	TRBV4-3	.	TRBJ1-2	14	CASSQAPGFYGYTF	TGCGCCAGCAGCCAAGCTCCAGGGTTCTATGGCTACACCTTC
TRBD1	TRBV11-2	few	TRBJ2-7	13	CASTGTGLYEQYF	TGTGCCAGTACCGGGACAGGGCTTTACGAGCAGTACTTC
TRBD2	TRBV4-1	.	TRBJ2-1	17	CASSQVSAGGLYNEQFF	TGCGCCAGCAGCCAAGTTTCGGCGGGAGGCTTATACAATGAGCAGTTCTTC
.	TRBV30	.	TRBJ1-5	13	CAWSVRREQPQHF	TGTGCCTGGAGTGTACGTCGGGAGCAGCCCCAGCATTTT
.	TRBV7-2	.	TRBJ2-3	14	CASSLGLSTDTQYF	TGTGCCAGCAGCTTAGGTCTTAGCACAGATACGCAGTATTTT
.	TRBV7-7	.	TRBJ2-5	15	CASSRSSDGWETQYF	TGTGCCAGCAGCCGATCTAGCGACGGATGGGAGACCCAGTACTTC
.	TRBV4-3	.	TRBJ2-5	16	CASSQVRSLGGETQYF	TGCGCCAGCAGCCAAGTGCGGTCCCTGGGGGGAGAGACCCAGTACTTC
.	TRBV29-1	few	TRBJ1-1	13	CSVLSGLNTEAFF	TGCAGCGTTTTATCCGGGTTAAACACTGAAGCTTTCTTT
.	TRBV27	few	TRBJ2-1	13	CASSTGSNNEQFF	TGTGCCAGCAGTACCGGATCGAACAATGAGCAGTTCTTC
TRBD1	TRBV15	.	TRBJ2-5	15	CATSINTGAIGTQYF	TGTGCCACCAGCATAAATACAGGGGCTATAGGGACCCAGTACTTC
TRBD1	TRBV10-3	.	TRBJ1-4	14	CAAGQGALSEKLFF	TGTGCCGCGGGACAGGGTGCGTTGAGTGAAAAACTGTTTTTT
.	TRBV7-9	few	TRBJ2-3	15	CASSLPQGNTDTQYF	TGTGCCAGCAGCTTGCCACAGGGTAACACAGATACGCAGTATTTT
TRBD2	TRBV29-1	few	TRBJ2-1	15	CSVIGTSGSGYEQFF	TGCAGCGTTATTGGGACTAGCGGGAGTGGATATGAGCAGTTCTTC
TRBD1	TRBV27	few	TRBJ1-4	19	CASSLWSGTAAREGEKLFF	TGTGCCAGCAGTTTATGGTCCGGGACAGCGGCCCGGGAAGGAGAAAAACTGTTTTTT
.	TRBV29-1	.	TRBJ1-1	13	CSAGQSMNTEAFF	TGCAGCGCTGGACAGTCCATGAACACTGAAGCTTTCTTT
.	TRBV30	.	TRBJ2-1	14	CAWKTETPNNEQFF	TGTGCCTGGAAGACGGAAACCCCGAACAATGAGCAGTTCTTC
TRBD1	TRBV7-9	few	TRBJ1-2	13	CASSSGQNYGYTF	TGTGCCAGCAGCTCGGGACAGAACTATGGCTACACCTTC
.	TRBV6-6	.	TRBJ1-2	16	CASSYSPPGGGYGYTF	TGTGCCAGCAGTTACTCGCCGCCCGGGGGAGGCTATGGCTACACCTTC
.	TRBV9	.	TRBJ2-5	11	CASSTQETQYF	TGTGCCAGCAGCACGCAAGAGACCCAGTACTTC
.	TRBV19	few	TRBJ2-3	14	CASKFSRSTDTQYF	TGTGCCAGTAAGTTTAGCCGGAGCACAGATACGCAGTATTTT
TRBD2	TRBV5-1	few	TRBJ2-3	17	CASSLAGTSDGADTQYF	TGCGCCAGCAGCTTGGCCGGGACTAGCGATGGCGCAGATACGCAGTATTTT
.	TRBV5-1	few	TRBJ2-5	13	CASSLERLGAQYF	TGCGCCAGCAGCTTGGAGCGGTTAGGGGCCCAGTACTTC
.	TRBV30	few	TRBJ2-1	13	CAWNQRTYNEQFF	TGTGCCTGGAACCAGCGCACCTACAATGAGCAGTTCTTC
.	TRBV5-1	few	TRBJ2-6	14	CANEGFSGANVLTF	TGCGCCAACGAGGGCTTCTCTGGGGCCAACGTCCTGACTTTC
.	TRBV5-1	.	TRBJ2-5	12	CASSPPQETQYF	TGCGCCAGCAGCCCGCCCCAAGAGACCCAGTACTTC
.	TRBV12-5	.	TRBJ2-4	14	CASGGFLAKNIQYF	TGTGCTAGTGGAGGTTTCCTAGCCAAAAACATTCAGTACTTC
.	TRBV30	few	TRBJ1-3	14	CAWSPTASGNTIYF	TGTGCCTGGAGCCCTACAGCCTCTGGAAACACCATATATTTT
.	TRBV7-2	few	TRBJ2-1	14	CASSLRAPYNEQFF	TGTGCCAGCAGCTTACGAGCCCCGTACAATGAGCAGTTCTTC
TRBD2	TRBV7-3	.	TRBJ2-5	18	CASSSRLAGVKQQETQYF	TGTGCCAGCAGCTCCCGGCTAGCGGGAGTTAAGCAGCAAGAGACCCAGTACTTC
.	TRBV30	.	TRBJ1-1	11	CAWADSSEAFF	TGTGCCTGGGCCGACTCCTCAGAAGCTTTCTTT
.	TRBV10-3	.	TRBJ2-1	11	CAIGPYNEQFF	TGTGCCATTGGACCGTACAATGAGCAGTTCTTC
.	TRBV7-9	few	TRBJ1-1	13	CASSLRVSTEAFF	TGTGCCAGCAGCTTAAGGGTGAGCACTGAAGCTTTCTTT
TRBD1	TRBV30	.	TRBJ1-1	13	CACPGQANTEAFF	TGTGCCTGCCCCGGACAGGCGAACACTGAAGCTTTCTTT
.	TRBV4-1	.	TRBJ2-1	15	CASSQTRASYNEQFF	TGCGCCAGCAGCCAAACTCGGGCCTCCTACAATGAGCAGTTCTTC
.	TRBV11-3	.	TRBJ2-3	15	CASSPGGANRDTQYF	TGTGCCAGCAGCCCAGGGGGGGCCAATAGAGATACGCAGTATTTT
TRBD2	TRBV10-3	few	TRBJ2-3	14	CAISVGLATDTQYF	TGTGCCATCAGTGTAGGACTAGCGACAGATACGCAGTATTTT
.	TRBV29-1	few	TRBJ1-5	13	CSVRQGSNQPQHF	TGCAGCGTTCGTCAGGGAAGCAATCAGCCCCAGCATTTT
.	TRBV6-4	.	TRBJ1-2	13	CASSDSQGDGYTF	TGTGCCAGCAGTGACTCCCAGGGAGATGGCTACACCTTC
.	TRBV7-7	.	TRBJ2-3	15	CASSKGQNRMDTQYF	TGTGCTAGCAGCAAAGGACAGAACCGCATGGATACGCAGTATTTT
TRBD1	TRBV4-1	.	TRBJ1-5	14	CASSLGQVNQPQHF	TGCGCCAGCAGCCTCGGACAGGTAAATCAGCCCCAGCATTTT
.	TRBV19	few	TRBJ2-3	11	CASSKADTQYF	TGTGCCAGTAGTAAAGCAGATACGCAGTATTTT
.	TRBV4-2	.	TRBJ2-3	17	CASSPRPRRGRTDTQYF	TGTGCCAGCAGCCCCCGGCCACGGCGGGGGCGCACAGATACGCAGTATTTT
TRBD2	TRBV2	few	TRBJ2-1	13	CARAGGRDNEQFF	TGTGCCAGAGCGGGAGGGAGAGACAATGAGCAGTTCTTC
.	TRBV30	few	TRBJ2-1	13	CAWSVGVVNEQFF	TGTGCCTGGAGTGTGGGAGTGGTCAATGAGCAGTTCTTC
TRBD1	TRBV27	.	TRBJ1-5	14	CASSPDRVYQPQHF	TGTGCCAGCAGTCCGGACAGGGTTTATCAGCCCCAGCATTTT
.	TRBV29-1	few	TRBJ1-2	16	CSVDPLRGKPNYGYTF	TGCAGCGTTGACCCACTAAGGGGTAAACCAAACTATGGCTACACCTTC
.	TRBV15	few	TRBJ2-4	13	CATTYMGKNIQYF	TGTGCCACCACCTACATGGGAAAAAACATTCAGTACTTC
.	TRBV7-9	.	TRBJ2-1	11	CASATSNEQFF	TGTGCCAGCGCCACGAGTAATGAGCAGTTCTTC
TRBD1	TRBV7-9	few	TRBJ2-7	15	CASSIAGTGAYEQYF	TGTGCCAGCAGCATAGCCGGGACAGGGGCCTACGAGCAGTACTTC
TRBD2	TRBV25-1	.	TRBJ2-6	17	CASSEQGGRSGANVLTF	TGTGCCAGCAGTGAACAGGGAGGGCGCTCTGGGGCCAACGTCCTGACTTTC
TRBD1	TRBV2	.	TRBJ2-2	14	CASSGTGITGELFF	TGTGCCAGTTCCGGGACAGGGATAACCGGGGAGCTGTTTTTT
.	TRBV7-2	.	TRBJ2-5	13	CASSLVGEETQYF	TGTGCCAGCAGCTTAGTCGGGGAGGAGACCCAGTACTTC
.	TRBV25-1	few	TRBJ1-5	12	CASSEAGGPQHF	TGTGCCAGCAGTGAAGCTGGCGGGCCCCAGCATTTT